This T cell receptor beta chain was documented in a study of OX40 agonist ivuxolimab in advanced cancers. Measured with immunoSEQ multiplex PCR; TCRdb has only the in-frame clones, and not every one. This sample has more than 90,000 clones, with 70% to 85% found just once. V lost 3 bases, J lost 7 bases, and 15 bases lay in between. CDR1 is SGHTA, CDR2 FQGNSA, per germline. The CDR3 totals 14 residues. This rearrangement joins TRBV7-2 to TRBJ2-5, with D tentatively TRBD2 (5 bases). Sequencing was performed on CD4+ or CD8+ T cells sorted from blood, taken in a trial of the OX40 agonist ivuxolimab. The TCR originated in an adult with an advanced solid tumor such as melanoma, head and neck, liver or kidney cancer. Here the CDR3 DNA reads TGTGCCAGCAGCTTGTCCGGGGTAGACGGGACCCAGTACTTC. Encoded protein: CASSLSGVDGTQYF.